This T cell receptor beta chain emerged from a study of blood T cells in healthy people across ages. Whole-study results and caveats: Higher diversity, along with more naive CD4+ cells, distinguished long-lived donors from aged donors.

Alongside a J-beta primer mix, a sample-barcoded 5' primer served in a second PCR lasting roughly 6 to 12 cycles. TCRdb processed the 5' RACE reads anew with MiXCR; each CDR3 protein has one entry. This table has some 1.4 million distinct CDR3 sequences, around 42% appearing once. In terms of origin and age, donors were healthy Caucasian individuals from Russia aged about 6 to 90. Peripheral blood samples of around 9.5 milliliters were drawn from each donor. Per sample, a minimum of 6.5 million PBMCs were isolated. This CDR3 comprises 16 residues. Losses at the gene ends were 6 bases for V and 6 bases for J; bases not matched to a gene: 16. Concerning this clonotype: No antigen is known for it.

The gene calls are TRBV12-3 or TRBV12-4 and TRBJ1-1; 7 bases map to TRBD1. Sequencing was carried out using blood. This receptor was obtained from a woman younger than 30 in good health. CDR3 coding DNA: TGTGCCAGCAGCCCCCTCCTTGGGACAGTGGGATCTGAAGCTTTCTTT. Protein sequence: CASSPLLGTVGSEAFF.